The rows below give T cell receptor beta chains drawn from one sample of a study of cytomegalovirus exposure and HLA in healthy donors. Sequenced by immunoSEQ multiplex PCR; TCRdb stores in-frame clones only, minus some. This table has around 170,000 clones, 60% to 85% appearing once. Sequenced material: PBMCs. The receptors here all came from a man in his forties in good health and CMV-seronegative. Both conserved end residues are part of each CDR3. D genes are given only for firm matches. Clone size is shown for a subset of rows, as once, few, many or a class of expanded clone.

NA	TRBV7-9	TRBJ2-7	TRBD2	TGTGCCGGCGCTAGCGGGAGATCCTACGAGCAGTACTTC	CAGASGRSYEQYF
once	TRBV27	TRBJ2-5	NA	TGTGCCAGCAGTTGGAGCTCCCGAGAGACCCAGTACTTC	CASSWSSRETQYF
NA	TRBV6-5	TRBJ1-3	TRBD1	TGTGCCACTGGACAGGGTCCTGGAAACACCATATATTTT	CATGQGPGNTIYF
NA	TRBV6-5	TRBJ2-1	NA	TGTGCCAGCAGTTACGGCGGCCGGGGTAATGAGCAGTTCTTC	CASSYGGRGNEQFF
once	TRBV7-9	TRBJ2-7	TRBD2	TGTGCCAGCAGCTTAGTCCTAGCGGGGAAGTACGAGCAGTACTTC	CASSLVLAGKYEQYF
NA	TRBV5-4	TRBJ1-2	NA	TGTGCCAGCAGCTTGGATATCTATGGCTACACCTTC	CASSLDIYGYTF
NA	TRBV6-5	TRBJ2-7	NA	TGTGCCAGCAGCCGCCAGGGGTCCTACTACGAGCAGTACTTC	CASSRQGSYYEQYF
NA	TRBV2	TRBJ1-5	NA	TGTGCCAGCAGTGTAGACAGACTCAATCAGCCCCAGCATTTT	CASSVDRLNQPQHF
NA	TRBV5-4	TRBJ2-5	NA	TGTGCCAGCAGCTCAGGGCAAGAGACCCAGTACTTC	CASSSGQETQYF
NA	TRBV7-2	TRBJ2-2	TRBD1	TGTGCCAGCAGCTTCCGAAAGACAGGGCAATCTGGGGAGCTGTTTTTT	CASSFRKTGQSGELFF
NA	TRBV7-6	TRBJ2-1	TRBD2	TGTGCCAGCAGCTTAAGGGGGCTAGCGGGAGTGGGGTCCTACAATGAGCAGTTCTTC	CASSLRGLAGVGSYNEQFF
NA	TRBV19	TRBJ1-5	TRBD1	TGTGCCAGTAGTATTTCAGGGGGCAGTCAGCCCCAGCATTTT	CASSISGGSQPQHF
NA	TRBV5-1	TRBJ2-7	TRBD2	TGCGCCAGCAGCTTACTAGCGGGGGCCTCCTACGAGCAGTACTTC	CASSLLAGASYEQYF
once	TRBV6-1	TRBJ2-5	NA	TGTGCCAGTAAATCCCCGGGAGCTCAAGAGACCCAGTACTTC	CASKSPGAQETQYF
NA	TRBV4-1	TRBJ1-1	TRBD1	TGCGCCAGCAGCTCTAGGACAGGGGGCATGACTGAAGCTTTCTTT	CASSSRTGGMTEAFF
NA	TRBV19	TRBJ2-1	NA	TGTGCCAGTAGTAGGGTGAGGGGGGGATCCTACAATGAGCAGTTCTTC	CASSRVRGGSYNEQFF
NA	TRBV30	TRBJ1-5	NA	TGTGCCTGGAGGCCGTTGCGTGACAGAGATAGCAATCAGCCCCAGCATTTT	CAWRPLRDRDSNQPQHF
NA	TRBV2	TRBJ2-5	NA	TGTGCCAGCAGGGCGTCCCAGGGCACATGGGAGACCCAGTACTTC	CASRASQGTWETQYF
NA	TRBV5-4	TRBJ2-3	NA	TGTGCCAGCAGCCCCCGGAGGAACTCAGATACGCAGTATTTT	CASSPRRNSDTQYF
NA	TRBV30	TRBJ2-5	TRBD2	TGTGCCTGGAGTGTGCTGGGACTACAAGAGACCCAGTACTTC	CAWSVLGLQETQYF
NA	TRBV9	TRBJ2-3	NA	TGTGCCAGCAGCGTGGACTCTAGCACAGATACGCAGTATTTT	CASSVDSSTDTQYF
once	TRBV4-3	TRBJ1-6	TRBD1	TGCGCCAGCAGCCAACAAGACAGGGGAGGATCACCCCTCCACTTT	CASSQQDRGGSPLHF
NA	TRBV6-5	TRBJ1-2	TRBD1	TGTGCCAGCAGTCCCCGGACAGGGGGGGATGGCTACACCTTC	CASSPRTGGDGYTF
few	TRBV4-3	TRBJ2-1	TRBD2	TGCGCCAGCAGCCAAGATACTTCAACATATCGGGGGGATGAGCAGTTCTTC	CASSQDTSTYRGDEQFF
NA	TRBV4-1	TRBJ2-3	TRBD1	TGCGCCAGCAGCCAAGAGGACAGGCGGACAGATACGCAGTATTTT	CASSQEDRRTDTQYF
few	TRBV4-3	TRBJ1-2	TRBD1	TGCGCCAGCAGCCAAGAACTGGGACAGGGGTATGGCTACACCTTC	CASSQELGQGYGYTF
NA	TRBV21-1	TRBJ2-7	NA	TGTGCCAGCAGCAAAGGAGAGCGTGGGTCAGCCCTGGGCGAGCAGTACTTC	CASSKGERGSALGEQYF
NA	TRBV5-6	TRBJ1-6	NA	TGTGCCAGCAGCTTGGCGCGGGGGGGATCACCCCTCCACTTT	CASSLARGGSPLHF
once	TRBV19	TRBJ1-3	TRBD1	TGTGCCAGTAGTATGGCGGGGACAGCCTCTGGAAACACCATATATTTT	CASSMAGTASGNTIYF
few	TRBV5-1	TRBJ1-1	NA	TGCGCCAGCAGCTTGGGAGCGGCCAACACTGAAGCTTTCTTT	CASSLGAANTEAFF
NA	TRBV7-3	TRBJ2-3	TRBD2	TGTGCCAGCAGTTGGTCTAGCGGGAGTTCAGATACGCAGTATTTT	CASSWSSGSSDTQYF
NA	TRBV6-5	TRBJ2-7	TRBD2	TGTGCCAGCAGTAAACGGACTAGCGGGGTGTACGAGCAGTACTTC	CASSKRTSGVYEQYF
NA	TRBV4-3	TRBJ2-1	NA	TGCGCCAGCAGCCAAGCTAGCGCCCGAGGGGATGAGCAGTTCTTC	CASSQASARGDEQFF
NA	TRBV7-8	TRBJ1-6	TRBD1	TGTGCCAGCAGCTCGGGACAGCTAGCTTCACCCCTCCACTTT	CASSSGQLASPLHF
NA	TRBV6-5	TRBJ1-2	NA	TGTGCCAGCAGTTACTCGTCATCGGGTGGCGGCTACACCTTC	CASSYSSSGGGYTF
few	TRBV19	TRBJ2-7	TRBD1	TGTGCCAGTAGTATAGGGACAGGTGCGGGCTCCGAGCAGTACTTC	CASSIGTGAGSEQYF
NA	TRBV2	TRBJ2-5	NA	TGTGCCAGCAAGTCATTCACAGAGCAGTACTTC	CASKSFTEQYF
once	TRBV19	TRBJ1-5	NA	TGTGCCAGTAGTATGGGAGGGTATAGCAATCAGCCCCAGCATTTT	CASSMGGYSNQPQHF
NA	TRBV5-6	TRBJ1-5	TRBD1	TGTGCCAGCAGCTCCAGGGGGCTGGGGCAGCCCCAGCATTTT	CASSSRGLGQPQHF
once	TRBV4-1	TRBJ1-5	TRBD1	TGCGCCAGCAGCCAAGATCCGAGGGGGACAGGGCCCCAGCATTTT	CASSQDPRGTGPQHF
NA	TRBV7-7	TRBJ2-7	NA	TGTGCCAGCAGCCTACAGTCGGCAGGTCCGTACGAGCAGTACTTC	CASSLQSAGPYEQYF
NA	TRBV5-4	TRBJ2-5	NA	TGTGCCAGCAGACCCCGACAGCAAGAGACCCAGTACTTC	CASRPRQQETQYF
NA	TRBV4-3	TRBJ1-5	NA	TGCGCCAGCAGCCAAGGAGCATATAGCAATCAGCCCCAGCATTTT	CASSQGAYSNQPQHF
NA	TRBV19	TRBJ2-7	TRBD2	TGTGCCAGTAGTATGATGACTAGCGGGACCTACGAGCAGTACTTC	CASSMMTSGTYEQYF